The entry below gives a single T cell receptor (beta chain) sequence along with its context. Its antigen is not identified. These data are taken from a study of cytomegalovirus exposure and HLA in healthy donors. Study-wide results and caveats: In an earlier analysis, productive rearrangement rates for most beta V segments clustered near 87% or 30%.

PCR used 60 Vbeta primers and 13 Jbeta primers. Clones were read by immunoSEQ multiplex PCR, and TCRdb kept only the in-frame ones, dropping some. The table shows 150,000 to 200,000 clones, with around 83% occurring only once. The receptor was isolated from a woman between 35 and 50 years old in good health and CMV-seronegative. Sequences were obtained from PBMCs.

Written as DNA, the CDR3 is TGTGCCAGTAGCCCCATTAGCGCCTCCTACGAGCAGTACTTC. This sequence encodes CASSPISASYEQYF. The rearrangement joins TRBV19 to TRBJ2-7, with D possibly TRBD2 on 5 matching bases. Trimming stripped 6 bases from V and 0 bases from J, with 12 bases between. The CDR3 covers 14 residues. Germline CDR1 and CDR2: LNHDA and SQIVND (reference sequence).